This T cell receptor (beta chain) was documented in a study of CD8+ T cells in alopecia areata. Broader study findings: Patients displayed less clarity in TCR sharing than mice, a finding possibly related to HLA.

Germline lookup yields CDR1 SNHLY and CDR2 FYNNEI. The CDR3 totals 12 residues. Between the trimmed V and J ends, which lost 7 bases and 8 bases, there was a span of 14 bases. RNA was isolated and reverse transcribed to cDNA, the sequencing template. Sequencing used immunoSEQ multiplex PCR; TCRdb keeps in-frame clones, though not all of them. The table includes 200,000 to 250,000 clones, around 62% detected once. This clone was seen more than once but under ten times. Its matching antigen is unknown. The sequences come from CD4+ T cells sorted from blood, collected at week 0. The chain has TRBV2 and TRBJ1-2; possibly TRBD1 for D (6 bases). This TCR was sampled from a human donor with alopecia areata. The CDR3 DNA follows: TGTGCCAGCATCTCACAGGGAGAGGGCTACACCTTC. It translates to CASISQGEGYTF.